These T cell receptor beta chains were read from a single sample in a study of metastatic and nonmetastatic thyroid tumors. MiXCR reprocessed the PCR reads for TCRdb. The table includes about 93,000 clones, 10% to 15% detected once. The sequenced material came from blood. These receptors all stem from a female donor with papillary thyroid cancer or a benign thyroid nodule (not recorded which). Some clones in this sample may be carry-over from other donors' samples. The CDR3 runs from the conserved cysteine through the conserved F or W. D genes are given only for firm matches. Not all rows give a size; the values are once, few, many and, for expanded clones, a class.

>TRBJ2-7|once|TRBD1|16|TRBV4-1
TGCGCCAGCAGCCAAGACCGGAGGGGACAGGCCTACGAGCAGTACTTC
CASSQDRRGQAYEQYF
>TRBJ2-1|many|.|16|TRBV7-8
TGTGCCAGCAGCCCTAGCCGGCTAGCGCCCTACAATGAGCAGTTCTTC
CASSPSRLAPYNEQFF
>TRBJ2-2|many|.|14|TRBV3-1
TGTGCCAGCAGCCGGCTAAAGAACACCGGGGAGCTGTTTTTT
CASSRLKNTGELFF
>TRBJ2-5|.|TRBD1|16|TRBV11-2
TGTGCCAGCAGCTTAGGTCAGGGGGACGCGGGAGAGACCCAGTACTTC
CASSLGQGDAGETQYF
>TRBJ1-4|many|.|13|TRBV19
TGTGCCAGTAGTTACAGGAACGACGAAAAACTGTTTTTT
CASSYRNDEKLFF
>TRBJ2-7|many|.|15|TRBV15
TGTGCCACCAGCGGAGAGTGGGACTCGACCTACGAGCAGTACTTC
CATSGEWDSTYEQYF
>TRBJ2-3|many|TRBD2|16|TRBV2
TGTGCCAGCGTTGGTGGAGGACTAGCGGCCACAGATACGCAGTATTTT
CASVGGGLAATDTQYF
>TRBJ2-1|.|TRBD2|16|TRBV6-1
TGTGCCAGCACCCCCCGGACTAGCGGGAGAATTGTAGAGCAGTTCTTC
CASTPRTSGRIVEQFF
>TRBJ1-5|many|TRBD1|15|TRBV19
TGTGCCAGTAGTATTGGAGGGGGCGAAGGGCAGCCCCAGCATTTT
CASSIGGGEGQPQHF
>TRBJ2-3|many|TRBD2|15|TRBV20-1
TGCAGTGCTAGCCACGGAGCGGGAAGCACAGATACGCAGTATTTT
CSASHGAGSTDTQYF
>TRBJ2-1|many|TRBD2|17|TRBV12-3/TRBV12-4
TGTGCCAGCAGCCGACCCACAGGACTAGCGGGAGAGCTTGAGCAGTTCTTC
CASSRPTGLAGELEQFF
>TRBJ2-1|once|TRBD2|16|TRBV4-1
TGCGCCAGCAGCCAAGAGGTATTAGCGGGAGGGATTGAGCAGTTCTTC
CASSQEVLAGGIEQFF
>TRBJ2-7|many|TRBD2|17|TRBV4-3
TGCGCCAGCAGCCAGACCTCTAGCGGGAGGTCGGGGGCCGAGCAGTACTTC
CASSQTSSGRSGAEQYF
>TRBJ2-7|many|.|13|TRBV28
TGTGCCAGCAGCGGACGGATCTCCTACGAGCAGTACTTC
CASSGRISYEQYF
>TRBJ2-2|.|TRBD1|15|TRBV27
TGTGCCAGCTCACTCAACAGGGGAACCGCCGGGGAGCTTTTTTTT
CASSLNRGTAGELFF
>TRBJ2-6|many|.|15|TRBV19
TGTGCCAGTAGCGCCGCAGGGAATGGGGCCAACGTCCTGACTTTC
CASSAAGNGANVLTF
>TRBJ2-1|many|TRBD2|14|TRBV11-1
TGTGCCAGCAGCTTACTCCGGGAGGGCAATGAGCAGTTCTTC
CASSLLREGNEQFF
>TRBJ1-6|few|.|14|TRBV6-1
TGTGCCAGCGCGGGGGGGATAAATAATTCACCCCTCCACTTT
CASAGGINNSPLHF
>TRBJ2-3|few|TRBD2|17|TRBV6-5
TGTGCCACCACGGGACTAGCGGGGTATACTAGCACAGATACGCAGTATTTT
CATTGLAGYTSTDTQYF
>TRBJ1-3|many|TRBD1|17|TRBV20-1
TGCAGTGCTGTGGGGACAGGGGAAGGTGTATCTGGAAACACCATATATTTT
CSAVGTGEGVSGNTIYF
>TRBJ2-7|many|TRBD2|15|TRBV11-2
TGTGCCAGCAAACTAGCGGGAGGGGTCGTCTACGAGCAGTACTTC
CASKLAGGVVYEQYF
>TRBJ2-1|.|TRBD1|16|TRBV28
TGTGCCAGCAGTTTATGGGGACAGGGGGATTACAATGAGCAGTTCTTC
CASSLWGQGDYNEQFF
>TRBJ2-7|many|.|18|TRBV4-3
TGCGCCAGCAGCCAAGAAGGGGGGGGACGTGGGACCTCTTACGAGCAGTACTTC
CASSQEGGGRGTSYEQYF
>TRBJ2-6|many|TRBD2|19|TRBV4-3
TGCGCCAGCAGCCAAGAGCGAAGCGGGAGGGTCTCTGGGGCCAACGTCCTGACTTTC
CASSQERSGRVSGANVLTF
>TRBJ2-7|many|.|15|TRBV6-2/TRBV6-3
TGTGCCAGCAGTTACGGCAGGCTTTACTCCTACGAGCAGTACTTC
CASSYGRLYSYEQYF
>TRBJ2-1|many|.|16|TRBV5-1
TGCGCCAGCAGCTTGGTGGGGGTTACGCCCCACAATGAGCAGTTCTTC
CASSLVGVTPHNEQFF
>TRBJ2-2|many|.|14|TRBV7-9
TGTGCCAGCAGCCCCGGGACGAACACCGGGGAGCTGTTTTTT
CASSPGTNTGELFF
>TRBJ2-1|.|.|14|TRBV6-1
TGTGCCAGCAGGGCCGCAGATTCACACAATGAGCAGTTCTTC
CASRAADSHNEQFF
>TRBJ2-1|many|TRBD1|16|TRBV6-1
TGTGCCACCCGTGACAGGGGGTCCAACACCTACAATGAGCAGTTCTTC
CATRDRGSNTYNEQFF
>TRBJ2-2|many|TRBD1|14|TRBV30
TGTGCCTGGAGACAGGGGGCGCTTGCCGGGGAGCTGTTTTTT
CAWRQGALAGELFF
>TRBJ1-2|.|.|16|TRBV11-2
TGTGCCAGCATCCCTACCCCAGGGAGGGGGGGGTTTGGCTACACCTTC
CASIPTPGRGGFGYTF
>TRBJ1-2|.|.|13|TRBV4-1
TGCGCCAGCAGCCAAGATCGGATCTATGGCTACACCTTC
CASSQDRIYGYTF
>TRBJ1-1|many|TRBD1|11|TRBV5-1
TGCGCCAGCACAGGGGGCGCTGAAGCTTTCTTT
CASTGGAEAFF
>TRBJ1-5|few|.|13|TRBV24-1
TGTTCCACCAGTGAACGGGGCAATCAGCCCCAACATTTT
CSTSERGNQPQHF
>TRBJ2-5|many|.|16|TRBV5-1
TGCGCCAGCAGCTTGATTGAGGACTGGCCTCCAGAGACCCAGTACTTC
CASSLIEDWPPETQYF
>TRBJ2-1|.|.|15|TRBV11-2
TGCGCCAGCAGAGTTTGGGGGCGCTCCTACAATGAGCAGTCCTTC
CASRVWGRSYNEQSF
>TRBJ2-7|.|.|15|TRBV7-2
TGTGCCAGCATTGGGAGGTACAGGTGTTCCCACGAGCAGTACTTC
CASIGRYRCSHEQYF
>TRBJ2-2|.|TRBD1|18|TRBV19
TGTGCCAGTACACTAGTCCGATCGGGACAGGGGGATACCGGGGAGCTGTTTTTT
CASTLVRSGQGDTGELFF
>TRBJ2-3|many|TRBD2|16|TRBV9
TGTGCCAGCAGCGGTCTAGCGGGAGGGGGCACAGATACGCAGTATTTT
CASSGLAGGGTDTQYF
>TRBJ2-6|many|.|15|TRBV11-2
TGTGCCAGCAGCTGGGACATTTCTGGGGCCAACGTCCTGACTTTC
CASSWDISGANVLTF
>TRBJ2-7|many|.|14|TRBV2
TGTGCCACTTCGGGGGTAAAGGGCTTTTCCGAGCAGTACTTC
CATSGVKGFSEQYF
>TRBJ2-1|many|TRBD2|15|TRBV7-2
TGTGCCAGCAGCTTACTAGCGGGAGCCATGTATGAGCAGTTCTTC
CASSLLAGAMYEQFF
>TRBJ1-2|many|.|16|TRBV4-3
TGCGCCAGCAGCCTTGTTCCCACTCAGGTTAACTATGGCTACACCTTC
CASSLVPTQVNYGYTF
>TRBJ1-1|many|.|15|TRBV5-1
TGCGCCAGCAGCCTGTCGGGGGGGAGTATCACTGAAGCTTTCTTT
CASSLSGGSITEAFF
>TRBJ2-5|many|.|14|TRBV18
TGTGCCAGCTCACTCAATCTCAGGGGAGAGACCCAGTACTTC
CASSLNLRGETQYF
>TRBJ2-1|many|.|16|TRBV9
TGTGCCAGCAGCCTTCGTAGCGGAAACGTGAGGAATGAGCAGTTCTTC
CASSLRSGNVRNEQFF
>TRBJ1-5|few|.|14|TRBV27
TGTGCCAGCAGGTCGTTGGGGGGCAATCAGCCCCAGCATTTT
CASRSLGGNQPQHF
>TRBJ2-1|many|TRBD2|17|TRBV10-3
TGTGCCATCAGCAGGGGACTAGCGGGAGAGTCCTACAATGAGCAGTTCTTC
CAISRGLAGESYNEQFF
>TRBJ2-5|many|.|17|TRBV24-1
TGTGCCACCAGTGATTCCCGGGGAGCGGGCTCGGCGGAGACCCAGTACTTC
CATSDSRGAGSAETQYF
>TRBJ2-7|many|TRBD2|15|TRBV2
TGTGCCAGCAGTGTTGGGACCCCCCTCGGGGGGGAGCAGTACTTC
CASSVGTPLGGEQYF
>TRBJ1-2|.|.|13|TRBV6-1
TGTGCCAGCAGTGAAGAATTCGGCAGGGGCCAAACCTTC
CASSEEFGRGQTF
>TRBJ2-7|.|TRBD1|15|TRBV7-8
TGTGCCAGCAGCGACGGGACAGGGGATCGCTACGAGCAGTACTTC
CASSDGTGDRYEQYF
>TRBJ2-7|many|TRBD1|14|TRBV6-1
TGTGCCAGCACCCCGACAGGGCAGGTCTACGAGCAGTACTTC
CASTPTGQVYEQYF
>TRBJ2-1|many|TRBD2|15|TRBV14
TGTGCCAGCAGCCAGCTGACTAGCGGTTACAATGAGCAGTTCTTC
CASSQLTSGYNEQFF
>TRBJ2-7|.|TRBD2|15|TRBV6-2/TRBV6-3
TGTGCCAGCAGGTTACTAGCGGGACCCTCCTACGAGCAGTACTTC
CASRLLAGPSYEQYF